This T cell receptor beta chain came from a study of regulatory T cells in long-lasting Graves disease. Germline CDR1 reads SGHRS; CDR2 reads YFSETQ. Trimming removed 3 bases from V and 4 bases from J; junction bases left unmatched: 10. The CDR3 runs 15 residues. General study findings and limits: Persistent Graves' patients showed reduced TCR diversity versus newly diagnosed patients.

This clonotype came up many times. Its specificity is not known. Time point reported: newly diagnosed GD, antithyroid drugs for less than 3 months. PBMC-extracted RNA yielded the TCR library. To make TCR beta libraries, researchers used iRepertoire HTBI primers and Arm-PCR of CDR3 regions. Each CDR3 protein is one row after TCRdb ran MiXCR on the multiplex PCR reads. Among 500,000 to 700,000 distinct CDR3 sequences listed, less than 20% were seen once. In addition, the sample was reused for a study of T cells in Graves' hyperthyroidism and ophthalmopathy. That publication notes: The TCR CDR3 first-round RT-PCR relied on the HTBI primer set. A 13 V-J signature model discriminated ophthalmopathy versus stable hyperthyroidism.

This sequence joins TRBV5-1 and TRBJ2-7; 7 nucleotides agree with TRBD2. The receptor was derived from a woman aged 25 to 45 with Graves disease. The sequences come from peripheral blood mononuclear cells (PBMCs), collected at new diagnosis, from a patient treated with antithyroid drugs. DNA of the CDR3: TGCGCCAGCAGCTCCCTTGGCGGGAGTACTTACGAGCAGTACTTC. The encoded protein is CASSSLGGSTYEQYF.